What follows are 15 T cell receptor beta chains derived from one specimen sequenced in a study of identical twins. Each CDR3 protein gets one entry after TCRdb re-called the 5' RACE reads with MiXCR. This sample yields 450,000 to 650,000 distinct CDR3 sequences, of which nearly 10% are seen a single time; 2.5% to 3% belongs to the top ten. The sample was also linked to a second study, of yellow fever vaccine responses in identical twins.

What was sequenced was PBMCs. The receptors originated from a woman aged 18-29 years in good health.

This clonotype showed up just a few times. The V call is TRBV20-1, the J call TRBJ1-2; D perhaps matches TRBD1 (6 bases). Germline CDR1 reads DFQATT; CDR2 reads SNEGSKA (reference sequence). The CDR3 runs to 12 residues. The V gene lost 6 bases and the J gene lost 8 bases, with 16 bases spanning the gap. The CDR3 DNA reads as TGCAGTGCGCCCACCACAGGGTACGGCTACACCTTC. Translating gives CSAPTTGYGYTF.

The chain couples TRBV29-1 to TRBJ2-1; the D gene is possibly TRBD2 (6 bases). Germline V gene data show CDR1 as SQVTM and CDR2 as ANQGSEA. CDR3 length equals 12 residues. Trimming stripped 3 bases from V and 4 bases from J, with 7 bases between. The CDR3 region has the DNA TGCAGCGTTGACCTAGCGTACAATGAGCAGTTCTTC. Protein sequence: CSVDLAYNEQFF.

V gene TRBV28 combines with J gene TRBJ1-2; TRBD1 agrees at 7 bases. The length of the CDR3 is 13 residues. J lost 7 bases, V lost 5 bases, and 7 bases had no gene match. Germline loops: CDR1 MDHEN, CDR2 SYDVKM. The CDR3 DNA is TGTGCCAGCAGTATGACAGGGTTACTTGGCTACACCTTC. Translation gives CASSMTGLLGYTF.

This clonotype was counted a few times. J is TRBJ1-2 and V is TRBV5-5; D unclear. This CDR3 contains 13 residues. Trimming cost V 0 bases and J 3 bases, with 6 bases left between them. The germline gives CDR1 SGHKS, CDR2 YYEKEE (reference sequence). CDR3 sequence: CASSLEQHYGYTF. Here the CDR3 DNA reads TGTGCCAGCAGCTTGGAGCAACACTATGGCTACACCTTC.

J is TRBJ2-1 and V is TRBV6-5; D remains ambiguous. V was shortened by 0 bases and J by 5 bases, with 17 bases between the two germline ends. The CDR3 contains 17 residues. CDR1 is MNHEY, CDR2 SVGAGI, per germline. The CDR3, as DNA: TGTGCCAGCAGTTACTCGACTCGATTAACCATCGACAATGAGCAGTTCTTC. It specifies CASSYSTRLTIDNEQFF.

The J gene is TRBJ2-7, the V gene TRBV7-2; TRBD2 matches at 8 bases. The V and J ends lost 3 bases and 5 bases, in that order; junction bases with no gene match: 12. Germline V CDR1 and CDR2: SGHTA, FQGNSA. The CDR3 contains 16 residues. CDR3 sequence reads: CASSLFPPGGSHEQYF. CDR3 nucleotide sequence: TGTGCCAGCAGCTTGTTTCCTCCGGGAGGGTCCCACGAGCAGTACTTC.

This clonotype was detected only a few times. This chain uses TRBV20-1 with TRBJ2-7; D gene uncertain. Trimming removed 0 bases from V and 2 bases from J, with 14 bases in between. Looked up from germline, CDR1 is DFQATT and CDR2 is SNEGSKA (reference sequence). The CDR3 runs to 15 residues. The CDR3 nucleotides read TGCAGTGCTAGAGAGAGTCGGGTATCCGCCTACGAGCAGTACTTC. This encodes CSARESRVSAYEQYF.

The J gene is TRBJ1-4, the V gene TRBV27; 9 bases match TRBD1. J was trimmed by 8 bases and V by 3 bases; bases with no gene match: 4. Germline V gives CDR1 MNHEY, CDR2 SMNVEV (reference sequence). The CDR3 is made up of 14 amino acids. CDR3 amino acids: CASSFTGGREKLFF. CDR3 in DNA: TGTGCCAGCAGTTTCACAGGGGGCCGAGAAAAACTGTTTTTT.

This chain uses TRBV6-2 or TRBV6-3 with TRBJ2-7; D gene uncertain. Trimming took off 8 bases at V and 6 bases at J, with 14 bases between the two ends. CDR3 size: 12 residues. CDR1 is MNHEY and CDR2 is SVGEGT in the germline V gene. CDR3 sequence (DNA): TGTGCCAGCGGCCCTCTACCACCCGAGCAGTACTTC. Translation: CASGPLPPEQYF.

The table lists this clonotype with many counts. V is TRBV19 and J is TRBJ1-1; D is possibly TRBD1 (5 bases). Germline lookup yields CDR1 LNHDA and CDR2 SQIVND (reference sequence). This CDR3 is 14 amino acids long. V shed 4 bases and J shed 1 base, with 10 bases lying between them. The CDR3 DNA sequence: TGTGCCAGTAGTACGTTCCAGGGGAACACTGAAGCTTTCTTT. It specifies CASSTFQGNTEAFF.

The rearrangement joins TRBV7-9 to TRBJ2-1; D uncertain. The CDR3 has 14 residues. The V end lost 3 bases, the J end lost 3 bases, and 9 bases lay between the germline ends. From germline, CDR1 is SEHNR and CDR2 FQNEAQ (reference sequence). The CDR3 loop is CASSFLEFYNEQFF. CDR3 DNA: TGTGCCAGCAGCTTTCTGGAGTTCTACAATGAGCAGTTCTTC.

This clonotype was seen more than once but under ten times. The chain joins TRBV7-9 to TRBJ2-2, with 8 bases lining up with TRBD1. CDR1 and CDR2 from the germline V gene are SEHNR and FQNEAQ (reference sequence). The CDR3 is made up of 16 amino acids. J gave up 1 base and V 3 bases, and 4 bases lay outside the gene matches. CDR3 in DNA: TGTGCCAGCAGCTTGGACAGGGCTCTGAACACCGGGGAGCTGTTTTTT. It encodes CASSLDRALNTGELFF.

This clonotype was recorded at least ten times. The rearrangement joins TRBV29-1 to TRBJ2-5; TRBD1 or TRBD2 may be the D gene (6 bases each). Trimming took 7 bases from V and 1 from J, leaving 16 bases between them. In germline, CDR1 is SQVTM, CDR2 ANQGSEA. This CDR3 comprises 14 residues. CDR3 nucleotide sequence: TGCAGCGGCCTAGGGAGGACAGCCCAAGAGACCCAGTACTTC. This gives the protein CSGLGRTAQETQYF.

This chain joins TRBV11-1 and TRBJ2-1, with 10 nucleotides matching TRBD2. The CDR3 consists of 13 residues. CDR1 is SGHAT, CDR2 FQDESV, per germline (reference sequence). Germline trimming cut 7 bases from V and 15 bases from J; bases unmatched to any gene: 12. The CDR3 here is CASTGRAGGPPFF. CDR3 nucleotides: TGTGCCAGCACCGGACGAGCGGGAGGGCCCCCGTTCTTC.

This clonotype was counted at least ten times. The CDR3 sequence is CASKRTGNYGYTF. DNA for the CDR3: TGTGCCAGCAAACGGACAGGGAACTATGGCTACACCTTC. This chain joins TRBV6-2 or TRBV6-3 and TRBJ1-2; 8 nucleotides match TRBD1. Germline V lookup: CDR1 MNHEY, CDR2 SVGEGT. The CDR3 covers 13 residues. Losses at the gene ends were 7 bases for V and 2 bases for J; bases not matched to a gene: 3.